The T cell receptor (beta chain) under discussion was sequenced for a study of T-cell memory formation after mild COVID-19. Study-wide findings and caveats: Of the contracting clones, CD4+ ones lay mainly in CM and EM, and CD8+ ones in EMRA.

Unmatched junction bases numbered 4, after V lost 5 bases and J lost 5 bases. CDR1 and CDR2 (germline): SGHDT, YYEEEE. CDR3 length: 13 amino acids. TCRdb re-derived calls from the 5' RACE reads in MiXCR, one entry per CDR3 protein. The data show about 410,000 distinct CDR3 sequences, with 20% to 30% seen just once and less than 15% held by the top ten. This clonotype was seen more than once but under ten times. The antigen is not known. The clonotype comes from an adult woman who had mild COVID-19 (a few samples of this study predate the infection). Cell type and time point are not known. This rearrangement joins TRBV5-6 to TRBJ2-7, with 10 bases aligning to TRBD1. Input material: PBMCs or a T cell subset sorted from them (not recorded which). The CDR3 spells CASRWTGGNEQYF. In nucleotides, the CDR3 is TGTGCCAGCAGATGGACAGGGGGGAACGAGCAGTACTTC.